Presented here are 3 T cell receptor beta chains from one specimen sequenced in a study of blood T cell repertoires in COVID-19. Assay: immunoSEQ multiplex PCR; the TCRdb copy retains only in-frame clones and omits some. The table lists roughly 65,000 clones, around 84% of them singletons. The sequenced material came from peripheral blood. The receptors originated from a man in his forties or fifties with acute or convalescent COVID-19.

V gene TRBV11-3 combines with J gene TRBJ1-1; a possible D gene is TRBD1 (6 bases). The ends were cut back, 1 base at V and 1 base at J, with 7 bases in the middle. CDR3 size: 14 residues. Germline CDR1 is SGHNT and CDR2 is YENEEA. The CDR3 DNA sequence: TGTGCCAGCAGCTTAGGGACAGCGAACACTGAAGCTTTCTTT. The encoded protein is CASSLGTANTEAFF.

The chain combines TRBV6-5 with TRBJ1-1; tentative D call: TRBD1 (5 bases). The length of the CDR3 is 14 residues. From germline, CDR1 is MNHEY and CDR2 SVGAGI. Trimming left V 6 bases short and J 5 bases short, with 16 bases between. This chain's CDR3 is CASSTSDTLTEAFF. The DNA of the CDR3 is TGTGCCAGCAGCACTTCGGACACCTTGACTGAAGCTTTCTTT.

The chain uses TRBV6-1 and TRBJ2-1; maybe TRBD2 (6 bases). The CDR3 consists of 16 residues. V lost 4 bases and J 0 bases, leaving 13 bases between the germline ends. The V gene's germline CDR1 is MNHNS and CDR2 SASEGT. Here the CDR3 DNA reads TGTGCCAGCAGTGGAAAAGGACTAAACTCCTACAATGAGCAGTTCTTC. Protein sequence: CASSGKGLNSYNEQFF.